This TCR beta chain comes out of a study of blood T cell repertoires in COVID-19. For the study at large: Specimens from acute and convalescent COVID-19 originated in the United States, Italy and Spain. Sources were T cells, B-cell-depleted T cells, or PBMCs; the material itself was cDNA or gDNA.

The V end was cut by 6 bases, the J end by 5 bases, with 17 bases between. This CDR3 spans 14 amino acids. Germline CDR1 reads MNHNY; CDR2 reads SVGAGI (reference sequence). Original handling: Amplification with reference gene primers provided the estimates of nucleated cell counts. Libraries were prepared by immunoSEQ multiplex PCR; TCRdb keeps only in-frame clonotypes and omits some of them. V and J calls and clone size are those listed in that table; D and trimming were worked out from the DNA. The table records hundreds of thousands of clones, 85% to 90% of them present only once. Seattle participants joined during active infection and were tracked over time.

The sequenced material came from peripheral blood. The V gene is TRBV6-6, the J gene TRBJ2-7; tentatively, D is TRBD1 (6 bases). This TCR was sampled from a man aged 50-60 years with COVID-19, enrolled during active disease. CDR3 amino acids: CASRHGTLGNEQYF. CDR3 sequence (DNA): TGTGCCAGCAGGCACGGGACACTAGGTAACGAGCAGTACTTC.